This paragraph covers one TCR beta chain sequence. The antigen remains undetermined. This record comes from a study of identical twins. Study-wide points: Models underpredicted monozygotic twin sharing of out-of-frame TCR alpha. The study found weaker excess twin sharing in beta out-of-frame sequences. Rather than following the same donors, the conclusions depended on cross-sectional statistical analysis. Invariant populations such as MAIT and iNKT cells could partly muddle zero-insertion analyses.

Each CDR3 protein gets one entry after TCRdb re-called the 5' RACE reads with MiXCR. The sample yields approximately 300,000 distinct CDR3 sequences, more than 8% seen once. The CDR3 totals 14 residues. Per the germline V gene, CDR1 is GTSNPN and CDR2 is SVGIG (reference sequence). Trimming took 4 bases from V and 7 from J; bases not matched to a gene: 8. These records were also assigned to another study, of yellow fever vaccine responses in identical twins.

The sample was CD8+ T cells sorted from blood. The chain has TRBV30 and TRBJ2-7; 12 positions match TRBD1. The source is a woman aged 18 to 35 in good health. The CDR3 DNA follows: TGTGCCTGGAATTCGGGACAGGGGGCTGAAGAGCAGTACTTC. It encodes CAWNSGQGAEEQYF. The entire variable domain, with the rest obtained from reference TRBV30 and TRBJ2-7, is as follows: SQTIHQWPATLVQPVGSPLSLECTVEGTSNPNLYWYRQAAGRGLQLLFYSVGIGQISSEVPQNLSASRPQDRQFILSSKKLLLSDSGFYLCAWNSGQGAEEQYFGPGTRLTVT.